This T cell receptor (beta chain) is from a study of T cell responses to AZD1222 COVID-19 vaccine. Only in-frame clones appear in the TCRdb table, and some are missing; sequencing was by immunoSEQ multiplex PCR. Of 150,000 or so clones in the sample, under 95% are singletons; the top ten hold under 5%. Germline-derived CDR1 and CDR2 are SGHRS and YFSETQ. This CDR3 spans 13 amino acids. J gave up 3 bases and V 7 bases, and 4 bases lay outside the gene matches. The source of this sequence is an adult in good health. Sequencing was performed on peripheral blood, taken on day 0 of AZD1222 vaccination. The rearrangement uses TRBV5-1 and TRBJ2-5; 9 nucleotides match TRBD1. CDR3 residues: CASRTGGEETQYF. The CDR3 coding sequence is TGCGCCAGCCGAACAGGGGGCGAAGAGACCCAGTACTTC.